The 13 T cell receptor beta chains presented below share a single source sample, sequenced in a study of Graves' ophthalmopathy and Graves' hyperthyroidism. Scientists amplified the TCR beta CDR3 regions from RNA transcripts. Second-round multiplex PCR followed a first-round RT-PCR using HTBI primers. In TCRdb, the multiplex PCR reads were re-called with MiXCR into one record per CDR3 protein. Of 200,000 to 250,000 distinct CDR3 sequences listed, 20% to 25% are singletons. The material sequenced was peripheral blood. These receptors were obtained from a woman aged 45-65 years with Graves' ophthalmopathy.

This clonotype has at least ten counts. The chain joins TRBV27 to TRBJ2-7; possible D gene TRBD2, 5 bases. This CDR3 has 15 residues. Trimming stripped 6 bases from V and 5 bases from J, with 20 bases between. The germline CDR1 and CDR2 sequences are MNHEY and SMNVEV (reference sequence). The chain's CDR3 is CASRAGGTPFHEQYF. The DNA of the CDR3 is TGTGCCAGCAGGGCCGGAGGTACGCCCTTCCACGAGCAGTACTTC.

This clonotype was observed at least ten times. The V and J genes are TRBV6-1 and TRBJ2-4; D may be TRBD2 (6 bases). Germline V gene sequence: CDR1 MNHNS, CDR2 SASEGT. The CDR3 length is 12 residues. Trimming took 6 bases from V and 7 from J, leaving 10 bases between them. This CDR3 reads CASSGGGNIQYF. CDR3 sequence (DNA): TGTGCCAGCAGCGGGGGTGGGAACATTCAGTACTTC.

This clonotype was counted many times. V usage is TRBV20-1 and J usage is TRBJ1-5, with 8 bases fitting TRBD1. CDR3 length equals 18 residues. Per the germline V gene, CDR1 is DFQATT and CDR2 is SNEGSKA (reference sequence). The V segment lost 3 bases and the J segment 3 bases; nucleotides outside the gene matches: 16. Written as DNA, the CDR3 is TGCAGTGCTAGCGGGTGGGCAGGGGGCCGGAATGACAATCAGCCCCAGCATTTT. It encodes CSASGWAGGRNDNQPQHF.

This clonotype was counted at least ten times. This chain connects TRBV5-6 to TRBJ2-7; D is unclear. This CDR3 region has 13 residues. Germline CDR1 reads SGHDT; CDR2 reads YYEEEE. The V gene lost 1 base and the J gene lost 1 base, with 6 bases spanning the gap. CDR3 residues: CASSLIRSYEQYF. CDR3 bases: TGTGCCAGCAGCTTGATAAGATCCTACGAGCAGTACTTC.

This clonotype was detected many times. V usage is TRBV11-2 and J usage is TRBJ1-2; D not resolved. The CDR3 covers 12 residues. Trimming cost V 4 bases and J 7 bases, with 10 bases left between them. Looked up from germline, CDR1 is SGHAT and CDR2 is FQNNGV. This CDR3 is CASSSPLGGYTF. The DNA for the CDR3 is TGTGCCAGCAGCTCTCCCCTGGGTGGCTACACCTTC.

This sequence joins TRBV20-1 and TRBJ1-1; D gene unclear. V was clipped by 7 bases and J by 1 base, with 10 bases between them. Looked up from germline, CDR1 is DFQATT and CDR2 is SNEGSKA (reference sequence). The CDR3 runs to 12 residues. The DNA for the CDR3 is TGCAGTGTTGAGGGCGAGAACACTGAAGCTTTCTTT. Its translation is CSVEGENTEAFF.

This clonotype has a count of ten or more. This chain links TRBV11-1 with TRBJ1-1, with D possibly matching TRBD1 (6 bases). V lost 3 bases and J 1 base, leaving 12 bases between the germline ends. The CDR3 extends over 15 amino acids. Germline V gene lookup returns CDR1 SGHAT and CDR2 FQDESV (reference sequence). For the CDR3, the DNA is TGTGCCAGCAGCTTGCTTCGGACAGCGAACACTGAAGCTTTCTTT. It specifies CASSLLRTANTEAFF.

The chain recombines TRBV15 with TRBJ1-2, with no clear D. Germline CDR1 and CDR2: LNHNV and YYDKDF (reference sequence). The CDR3 runs to 14 residues. The V gene lost 3 bases and the J gene lost 5 bases, with 13 bases spanning the gap. CDR3 sequence: CATSSLESWYGYTF. The CDR3 bases are TGTGCCACCAGCAGCCTGGAAAGTTGGTATGGCTACACCTTC. Supplemented by reference TRBV15 and TRBJ1-2, the full variable domain reads DAMVIQNPRYQVTQFGKPVTLSCSQTLNHNVMYWYQQKSSQAPKLLFHYYDKDFNNEADTPDNFQSRRPNTSFCFLDIRSPGLGDTAMYLCATSSLESWYGYTFGSGTRLTVV.

This clonotype has at least ten counts. The chain carries TRBV28 and TRBJ2-7; the D is unclear. Per germline, CDR1 MDHEN and CDR2 SYDVKM. The V gene lost 8 bases and the J gene lost 4 bases, with 12 bases spanning the gap. The CDR3 contains 12 residues. The CDR3, as DNA: TGTGCCAGCCGGGCTGAACGGTACGAGCAGTACTTC. Protein sequence: CASRAERYEQYF. The entire variable domain, with the rest obtained from reference TRBV28 and TRBJ2-7, is as follows: DVKVTQSSRYLVKRTGEKVFLECVQDMDHENMFWYRQDPGLGLRLIYFSYDVKMKEKGDIPEGYSVSREKKERFSLILESASTNQTSMYLCASRAERYEQYFGPGTRLTVT.

Many counts were recorded for this clonotype. The gene calls are TRBV29-1 and TRBJ1-1; D is perhaps TRBD1 (6 bases). From germline, CDR1 is SQVTM and CDR2 ANQGSEA. Trimming cost V 5 bases and J 6 bases, with 19 bases left between them. The CDR3 totals 14 residues. In DNA, the CDR3 is TGCAGCGTTTCCACTCCAGGGGAGGGTTCTGAAGCTTTCTTT. Translating gives CSVSTPGEGSEAFF.

This clonotype was observed a handful of times. J is TRBJ2-7 and V is TRBV6-1; 7 bases match TRBD1. Germline CDR1 reads MNHNS; CDR2 reads SASEGT. The CDR3 runs to 16 residues. V lost 4 bases to trimming and J lost 0 bases; unmatched junction nucleotides: 9. The CDR3 region has the DNA TGTGCCAGCAGTGTTACCGGGACAGCGAGCTCCTACGAGCAGTACTTC. Translation gives CASSVTGTASSYEQYF.

The sample holds many counts of this clonotype. The chain combines TRBV20-1 with TRBJ1-1; D gene ambiguous. V was pared by 1 base and J by 0 bases, with 12 bases between. Germline-derived CDR1 and CDR2 are DFQATT and SNEGSKA (reference sequence). CDR3 length equals 15 residues. CDR3 DNA: TGCAGTGCTAGAGTTGGCAGGCCTTTGAACACTGAAGCTTTCTTT. Translated: CSARVGRPLNTEAFF.

This clonotype was counted a few times. The conserved phenylalanine or tryptophan is not found at the CDR3 terminus, so this likely reflects a read error. The chain recombines TRBV29-1 with TRBJ2-5; 10 bases match TRBD2. Germline V gene lookup returns CDR1 SQVTM and CDR2 ANQGSEA. This CDR3 is 13 amino acids long. V lost 7 bases to trimming and J lost 5 bases; unmatched junction nucleotides: 7. As DNA, the CDR3 is TGCAGCGGGCAAGCGGGAGGGCCGGAGACCCAGTACTCC. Residues: CSGQAGGPETQYS.